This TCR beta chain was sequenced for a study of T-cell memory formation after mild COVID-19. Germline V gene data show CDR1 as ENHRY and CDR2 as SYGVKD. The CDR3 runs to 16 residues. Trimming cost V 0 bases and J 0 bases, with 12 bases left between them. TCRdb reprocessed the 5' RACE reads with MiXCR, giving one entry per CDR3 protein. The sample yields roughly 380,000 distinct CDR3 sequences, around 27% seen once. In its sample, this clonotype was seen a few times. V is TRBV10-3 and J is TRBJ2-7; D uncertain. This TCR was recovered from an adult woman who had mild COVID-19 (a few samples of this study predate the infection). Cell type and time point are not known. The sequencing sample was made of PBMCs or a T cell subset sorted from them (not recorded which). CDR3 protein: CAISESGRVTSYEQYF. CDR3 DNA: TGTGCCATCAGTGAGTCAGGTAGGGTAACCTCCTACGAGCAGTACTTC.